The clone carrying this T cell receptor beta chain turned up a few times. Time point defined: blood at routine non-recurrence follow-up after resection. No cells were sorted before sequencing. The whole RNA sequenced was extracted from tumor, nontumor lung or frozen PBMC. The sample comes from a study of spatial heterogeneity in lung cancer. At the level of the study: Alpha-chain sequences were consistently detected in smaller numbers than beta-chain sequences.

TCRdb used MiXCR to reprocess the 5' RACE reads, holding one entry per CDR3 protein. The sample lists about 120,000 distinct CDR3 sequences, 10% to 15% seen once, with about 15% in the top ten. V was clipped by 4 bases and J by 6 bases; unmatched bases: 12. Germline V gene lookup returns CDR1 SGHRS and CDR2 YFSETQ. CDR3 length equals 15 residues. The source was PBMCs, collected at follow-up. This clonotype was sampled from a male donor with early-stage non-small cell lung cancer. V and J are TRBV5-1 and TRBJ2-7, with TRBD1 matching 8 bases. The CDR3 here is CASSRTGRKGGEQYF. In DNA form, the CDR3 reads TGCGCCAGCAGCCGGACAGGGCGAAAGGGTGGCGAGCAGTACTTC.